Below are 21 T cell receptor beta chains sequenced from a single sample in a study of blood T cell repertoires in COVID-19. Assay: immunoSEQ multiplex PCR; the TCRdb copy retains only in-frame clones and omits some. The data hold 150,000 or so clones, with more than 70% observed a single time. The sequenced material came from PBMCs or T cells enriched from blood (not recorded which). These receptors came from a man aged 55-75 years who had recovered from COVID-19.

The rearrangement uses TRBV19 and TRBJ1-1; 8 nucleotides line up with TRBD1. V gave up 4 bases and J gave up 6 bases; unmatched junction bases: 16. There are 17 residues in the CDR3. Germline values: CDR1 LNHDA, CDR2 SQIVND (reference sequence). For the CDR3, the DNA is TGTGCCAGTAGTACCGCCCTAGGCGGCAGGGGGCGGGCTGAAGCTTTCTTT. Amino acid sequence: CASSTALGGRGRAEAFF.

This rearrangement joins TRBV5-1 to TRBJ2-5; TRBD2 agrees at 16 bases. Looked up from germline, CDR1 is SGHRS and CDR2 is YFSETQ. V lost 3 bases, J lost 6 bases, and 8 bases stayed unmatched. The CDR3 has 17 amino acids. The CDR3 here is CASSSGLAGGPGKTQYF. CDR3 coding DNA: TGCGCCAGCAGCTCGGGACTAGCGGGGGGGCCGGGGAAGACCCAGTACTTC. Looking up the rest from reference TRBV5-1 and TRBJ2-5 gives the full variable domain: KAGVTQTPRYLIKTRGQQVTLSCSPISGHRSVSWYQQTPGQGLQFLFEYFSETQRNKGNFPGRFSGRQFSNSRSEMNVSTLELGDSALYLCASSSGLAGGPGKTQYFGPGTRLLVL.

This clone was detected only once. The V and J genes are TRBV2 and TRBJ2-7; 7 bases map to TRBD1. Per the germline V gene, CDR1 is SNHLY and CDR2 is FYNNEI. V gave up 8 bases and J gave up 6 bases; unmatched junction bases: 16. The CDR3 is made up of 15 amino acids. As DNA, the CDR3 is TGTGCCAGCGCACAAACTAGACAGGGAATAAGCGAGCAGTACTTC. Amino acids: CASAQTRQGISEQYF.

The chain couples TRBV28 to TRBJ1-6; D is possibly TRBD1 (5 bases). Germline loops: CDR1 MDHEN, CDR2 SYDVKM. V was pared by 7 bases and J by 5 bases, with 12 bases between. The CDR3 has 14 amino acids. Written as DNA, the CDR3 is TGTGCCAGCATGCGGGGGGGGAATAATTCACCCCTCCACTTT. It translates to CASMRGGNNSPLHF.

This clone was recorded at least ten times. The chain joins TRBV6-4 to TRBJ2-1, with TRBD2 identical over 7 bases. The CDR3 extends over 16 amino acids. The trim removed 5 bases at V and 7 bases at J, leaving 14 bases unmatched. CDR1 and CDR2 (germline): MRHNA, SNTAGT. This chain's CDR3 is CASSTGMEGGKNEQFF. CDR3 sequence (DNA): TGTGCCAGCAGTACGGGGATGGAGGGAGGGAAGAATGAGCAGTTCTTC.

The V call is TRBV29-1, the J call TRBJ1-2; maybe TRBD1 (6 bases). Germline-derived CDR1 and CDR2 are SQVTM and ANQGSEA. The CDR3 loop spans 13 amino acids. Deletions cut 2 bases from V and 6 bases from J, with 13 bases between. CDR3 region: CSVERRGVDGYTF. The CDR3 DNA follows: TGCAGCGTTGAACGCAGGGGTGTCGATGGCTACACCTTC.

This clone was recorded many times. The V gene is TRBV6-4, the J gene TRBJ2-3, with 10 bases fitting TRBD2. The CDR3 loop spans 15 amino acids. The germline CDR1 and CDR2 sequences are MRHNA and SNTAGT. With V trimmed by 3 bases and J by 2 bases, 2 bases remained unmatched. DNA for the CDR3: TGTGCCAGCAGTGAAAGCGGGGGGGCCACAGATACGCAGTATTTT. Protein sequence: CASSESGGATDTQYF.

The V call is TRBV19, the J call TRBJ2-7; 10 positions agree with TRBD1. Trimming took 3 bases from V and 5 from J; bases not matched to a gene: 10. Germline loops: CDR1 LNHDA, CDR2 SQIVND (reference sequence). There are 16 residues in the CDR3. CDR3: CASSILTGTGVHEQYF. In DNA, the CDR3 is TGTGCCAGTAGTATCCTTACCGGGACAGGGGTCCACGAGCAGTACTTC.

This clone has just a few counts. The rearrangement links TRBV6-5 to TRBJ2-5; 9 bases agree with TRBD2. CDR1 and CDR2 from the germline V gene are MNHEY and SVGAGI. The CDR3 is 13 residues long. J was trimmed by 4 bases and V by 4 bases; bases with no gene match: 1. CDR3 nucleotide sequence: TGTGCCAGCAGTTCTAGCGGGGTAGAGACCCAGTACTTC. Translation: CASSSSGVETQYF.

The rearrangement links TRBV24-1 to TRBJ2-1; 10 bases are shared with TRBD1. Germline-derived CDR1 and CDR2 are KGHDR and SFDVKD. J gave up 5 bases and V 10 bases, and 7 bases lay outside the gene matches. This CDR3 is 14 amino acids long. As DNA, the CDR3 is TGTGCCACTCAATCCGGGACAGGGGACAATGAGCAGTTCTTC. Its translation is CATQSGTGDNEQFF.

This sequence joins TRBV7-9 and TRBJ1-2; D perhaps matches TRBD1 (5 bases). There are 15 residues in the CDR3. V was shortened by 3 bases and J by 4 bases, with 15 bases between the two germline ends. Germline assignment: CDR1 SEHNR and CDR2 FQNEAQ (reference sequence). The CDR3 spells CASSFENPGIYGYTF. Written as DNA, the CDR3 is TGTGCCAGCAGCTTCGAAAATCCAGGGATCTATGGCTACACCTTC.

The CDR3 DNA sequence: TGTGCCAGCAGCTTAGTGCGGGGGGCCCCGACTAATGAAAAACTGTTTTTT. This gives the protein CASSLVRGAPTNEKLFF. V gene TRBV7-9 combines with J gene TRBJ1-4, with D possibly being TRBD1 (6 bases). The CDR3 consists of 17 residues. V shed 1 base and J shed 2 bases, with 14 bases lying between them. CDR1 and CDR2 (germline): SEHNR, FQNEAQ (reference sequence).

V gene TRBV5-1 combines with J gene TRBJ2-7, with D possibly matching TRBD1 (6 bases). Germline V gene lookup returns CDR1 SGHRS and CDR2 YFSETQ. V was shortened by 4 bases and J by 9 bases, with 20 bases between the two germline ends. The CDR3 sequence is 14 residues long. For the CDR3, the DNA is TGCGCCAGCAGCCCCCCCCTGGACAGCGCCACGCAGTACTTC. Amino acid sequence: CASSPPLDSATQYF.

In this sample, this clone turned up a few times. The V gene is TRBV6-6, the J gene TRBJ2-1, with 10 positions matching TRBD1. V was clipped by 4 bases and J by 9 bases; unmatched bases: 9. Germline CDR1 reads MNHNY; CDR2 reads SVGAGI (reference sequence). This CDR3 is 15 amino acids long. The CDR3 sequence is CASSSTTGGTGEQFF. CDR3 coding DNA: TGTGCCAGCAGTTCCACGACAGGGGGCACAGGTGAGCAGTTCTTC.

V is TRBV11-2 and J is TRBJ1-4; 8 bases agree with TRBD1. The CDR3 is made up of 15 amino acids. V lost 5 bases to trimming and J lost 8 bases; unmatched junction nucleotides: 10. Looked up from germline, CDR1 is SGHAT and CDR2 is FQNNGV. The CDR3 DNA is TGTGCCAGCAGCCTGAATGCAGGGGGCAGGGAAAAACTGTTTTTT. Encoded protein: CASSLNAGGREKLFF.

The rearrangement joins TRBV9 to TRBJ2-1; TRBD2 agrees at 11 bases. Trimming took 7 bases from V and 5 from J; bases not matched to a gene: 2. Germline-derived CDR1 and CDR2 are SGDLS and YYNGEE. The CDR3 length is 13 residues. The DNA for the CDR3 is TGTGCCAGCGGGGGACTAGCGGACAATGAGCAGTTCTTC. It translates to CASGGLADNEQFF.

The chain links TRBV29-1 to TRBJ2-2, with D perhaps TRBD1 (6 bases). The ends were cut back, 4 bases at V and 3 bases at J, with 12 bases in the middle. In germline, CDR1 is SQVTM, CDR2 ANQGSEA. The CDR3 is made up of 14 amino acids. The CDR3 protein is CSVVWGLDTGELFF. The CDR3 region has the DNA TGCAGCGTTGTTTGGGGGCTTGACACCGGGGAGCTGTTTTTT.

J is TRBJ1-2 and V is TRBV24-1; 9 nucleotides line up with TRBD1. V was pared by 4 bases and J by 8 bases, with 7 bases of the junction left unmatched. The CDR3 has 14 residues. In germline, CDR1 is KGHDR, CDR2 SFDVKD. The CDR3 bases are TGTGCCACCAGTGAGCTGGGACAGGGAGGCGGCTACACCTTC. This encodes CATSELGQGGGYTF.

This chain uses TRBV5-1 with TRBJ2-7, with 8 bases lining up with TRBD1. Trimming took 0 bases from V and 5 from J; bases not matched to a gene: 4. This CDR3 is 14 amino acids long. Germline CDR1 is SGHRS and CDR2 is YFSETQ. The DNA for the CDR3 is TGCGCCAGCAGCTTGGGGACAGGGTGGAACGAGCAGTACTTC. It is translated as CASSLGTGWNEQYF.

This chain uses TRBV19 with TRBJ1-2; perhaps TRBD1 as D (5 bases). The ends were cut back, 3 bases at V and 5 bases at J, with 10 bases in the middle. The CDR3 consists of 13 residues. Germline V CDR1 and CDR2: LNHDA, SQIVND (reference sequence). CDR3 nucleotides: TGTGCCAGTAGTATTCGGGGGGATTATGGCTACACCTTC. This codes for CASSIRGDYGYTF.

The rearrangement joins TRBV18 to TRBJ2-2, with a weak D call TRBD1 (6 bases). The CDR3 runs to 14 residues. The germline V gene encodes CDR1 KGHSH and CDR2 LQKENI. V gave up 2 bases and J gave up 2 bases, with 6 bases separating them. The CDR3 loop is CASSPGTNTGELFF. CDR3 coding DNA: TGTGCCAGCTCACCAGGGACAAACACCGGGGAGCTGTTTTTT.